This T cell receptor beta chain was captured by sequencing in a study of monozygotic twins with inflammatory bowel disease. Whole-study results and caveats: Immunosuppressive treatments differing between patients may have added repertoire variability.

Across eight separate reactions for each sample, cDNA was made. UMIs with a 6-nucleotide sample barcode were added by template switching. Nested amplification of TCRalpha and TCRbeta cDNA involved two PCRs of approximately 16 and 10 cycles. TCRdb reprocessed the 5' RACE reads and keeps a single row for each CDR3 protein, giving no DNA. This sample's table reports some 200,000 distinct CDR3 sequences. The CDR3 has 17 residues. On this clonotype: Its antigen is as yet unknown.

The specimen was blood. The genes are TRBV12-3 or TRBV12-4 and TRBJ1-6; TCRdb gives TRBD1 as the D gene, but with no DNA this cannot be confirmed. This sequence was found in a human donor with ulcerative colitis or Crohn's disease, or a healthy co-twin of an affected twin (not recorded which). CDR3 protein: CASSFRAGEGEGSPLHF.